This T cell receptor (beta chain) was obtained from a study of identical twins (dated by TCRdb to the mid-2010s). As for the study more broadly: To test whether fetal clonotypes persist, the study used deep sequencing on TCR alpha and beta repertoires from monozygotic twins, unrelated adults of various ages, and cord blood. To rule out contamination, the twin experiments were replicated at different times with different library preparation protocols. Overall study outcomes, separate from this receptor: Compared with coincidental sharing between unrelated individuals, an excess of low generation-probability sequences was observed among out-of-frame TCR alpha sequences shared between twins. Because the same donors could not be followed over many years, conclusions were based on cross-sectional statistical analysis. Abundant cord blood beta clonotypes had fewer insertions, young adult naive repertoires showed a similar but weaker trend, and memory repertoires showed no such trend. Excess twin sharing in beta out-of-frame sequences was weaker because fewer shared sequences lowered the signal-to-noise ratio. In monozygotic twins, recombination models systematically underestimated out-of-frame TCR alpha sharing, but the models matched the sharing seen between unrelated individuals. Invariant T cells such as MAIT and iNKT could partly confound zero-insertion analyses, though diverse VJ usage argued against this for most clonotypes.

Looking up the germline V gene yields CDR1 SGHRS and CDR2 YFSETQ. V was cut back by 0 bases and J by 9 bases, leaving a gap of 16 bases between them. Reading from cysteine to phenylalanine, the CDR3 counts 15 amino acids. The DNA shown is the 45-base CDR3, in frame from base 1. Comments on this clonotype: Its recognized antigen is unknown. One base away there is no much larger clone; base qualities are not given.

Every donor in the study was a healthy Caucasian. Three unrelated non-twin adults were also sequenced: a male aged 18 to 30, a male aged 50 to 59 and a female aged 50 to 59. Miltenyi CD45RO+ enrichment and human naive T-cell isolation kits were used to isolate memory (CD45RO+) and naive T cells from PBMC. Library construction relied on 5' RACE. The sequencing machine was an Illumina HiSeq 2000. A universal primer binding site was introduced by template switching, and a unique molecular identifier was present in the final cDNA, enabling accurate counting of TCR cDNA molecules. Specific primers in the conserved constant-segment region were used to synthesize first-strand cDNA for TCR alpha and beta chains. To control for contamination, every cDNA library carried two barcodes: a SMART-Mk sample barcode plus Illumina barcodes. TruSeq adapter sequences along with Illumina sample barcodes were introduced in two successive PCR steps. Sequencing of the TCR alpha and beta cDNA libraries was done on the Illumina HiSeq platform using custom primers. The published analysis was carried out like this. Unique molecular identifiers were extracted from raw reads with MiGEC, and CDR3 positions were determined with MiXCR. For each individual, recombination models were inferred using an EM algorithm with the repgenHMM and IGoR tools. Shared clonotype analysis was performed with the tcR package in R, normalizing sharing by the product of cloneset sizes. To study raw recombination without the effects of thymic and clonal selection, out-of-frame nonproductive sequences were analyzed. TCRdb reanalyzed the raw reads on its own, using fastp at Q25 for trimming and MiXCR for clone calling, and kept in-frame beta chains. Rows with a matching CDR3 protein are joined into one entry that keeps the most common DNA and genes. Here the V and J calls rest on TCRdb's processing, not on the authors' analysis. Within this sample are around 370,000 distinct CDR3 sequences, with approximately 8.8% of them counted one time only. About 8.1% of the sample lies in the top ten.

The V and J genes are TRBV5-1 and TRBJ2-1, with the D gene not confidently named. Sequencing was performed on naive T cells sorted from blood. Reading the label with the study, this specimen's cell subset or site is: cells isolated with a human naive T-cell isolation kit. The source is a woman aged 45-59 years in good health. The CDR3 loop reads CASSLAGVRVGEQFF. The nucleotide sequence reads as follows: TGCGCCAGCAGCTTGGCCGGCGTTCGGGTTGGTGAGCAGTTCTTC. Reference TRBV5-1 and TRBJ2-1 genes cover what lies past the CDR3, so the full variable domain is KAGVTQTPRYLIKTRGQQVTLSCSPISGHRSVSWYQQTPGQGLQFLFEYFSETQRNKGNFPGRFSGRQFSNSRSEMNVSTLELGDSALYLCASSLAGVRVGEQFFGPGTRLTVL.